This is a list of T cell receptor beta chains from one sample in a study of T cell repertoires in cytomegalovirus infection. Their target antigens are unknown. In TCRdb, the reads were re-called with MiXCR into one record per CDR3 protein. The sample has 50,000 to 65,000 distinct CDR3 sequences; over 15% are singletons. Sequencing used CD8+ T cells from cultured PBMCs, obtained from culture after CMV antigen stimulation. All receptors come from a human donor in good health (CMV status not recorded). Some clones in this sample may be carry-over from other donors' samples. CDR3s include the opening cysteine and the closing phenylalanine or tryptophan. The order of the fields is clone size, D gene, V gene, J gene, CDR3 DNA, CDR3 protein. A D gene is named only where the DNA matches it firmly. For some rows the clone size is stated as once, few or many, or as a class when expanded; others skip it.

.	TRBD2	TRBV12-3/TRBV12-4	TRBJ2-3	TGTGCCAGCTCTTCCCCTAGCGGGGGCACAGATACGCAGTATTTT	CASSSPSGGTDTQYF
few	TRBD1	TRBV6-6	TRBJ1-6	TGTGCCAGCAGTTACGAGGGGGCGAATTCACCCCTCCACTTT	CASSYEGANSPLHF
few	.	TRBV7-2	TRBJ2-1	TGTGCCACCATCAGAAGGGGCTTTGAGCAGTTCTTC	CATIRRGFEQFF
few	.	TRBV7-2	TRBJ1-1	TGTGCCAGCAGCTTAAGACTCACTGAAGCTTTCTTT	CASSLRLTEAFF
.	.	TRBV25-1	TRBJ2-2	TGTGCCAGCAGGGTCAACACCGGGGAGCTGTTTTTT	CASRVNTGELFF
.	TRBD1	TRBV7-6	TRBJ2-2	TGTGCCAGCAGCTCCCCGGGGACAGGGGAGGCCGGGGAGCTGTTTTTT	CASSSPGTGEAGELFF
.	.	TRBV19	TRBJ2-7	TGTGCCAGTAGTATGGTCGGACAGTCTTCCTACGAGCAGTACTTC	CASSMVGQSSYEQYF
few	.	TRBV6-2/TRBV6-3	TRBJ1-3	TGTGCCAGCAGTTATTCCTCGGACCCGATCTCTGGAAACACCATATATTTT	CASSYSSDPISGNTIYF
few	.	TRBV29-1	TRBJ2-5	TGCAGCGTTGAAGGGGCAGGGTTTAAGACCCAGTACTTC	CSVEGAGFKTQYF
few	.	TRBV7-9	TRBJ1-4	TGTGCCAGCAGCTCATATGTGGCGGCGGCTAATGAAAAACTGTTTTTT	CASSSYVAAANEKLFF
once	TRBD2	TRBV7-8	TRBJ2-3	TGTGCCAGCAGCCTCCCAAGCGGGAGGACCCCAGATACGCAGTATTTT	CASSLPSGRTPDTQYF